What follows are 23 T cell receptor beta chains derived from one specimen sequenced in a study of blood T cell repertoires in COVID-19. Using immunoSEQ multiplex PCR, the repertoire was profiled, and TCRdb retains in-frame clones only, with some absent. The sample holds approximately 230,000 clones, roughly 88% seen once. Sequencing input: peripheral blood. These receptors were collected from a woman aged 35 to 49 who had recovered from COVID-19.

The rearrangement links TRBV7-9 to TRBJ2-5; perhaps TRBD1 as D (6 bases). This CDR3 comprises 14 residues. V was trimmed by 1 base and J by 1 base, leaving 7 bases between them. CDR1 SEHNR and CDR2 FQNEAQ come from the germline V gene (reference sequence). The CDR3 protein is CASSLGQAQETQYF. CDR3 sequence (DNA): TGTGCCAGCAGCTTAGGACAGGCCCAAGAGACCCAGTACTTC.

J is TRBJ1-2 and V is TRBV6-2 or TRBV6-3, with TRBD1 as a possible D gene (6 bases). Germline assignment: CDR1 MNHEY and CDR2 SVGEGT. The V end was cut by 5 bases, the J end by 3 bases, with 16 bases between. The CDR3 has 15 residues. CDR3 loop: CASSLRAGAHYGYTF. Written as DNA, the CDR3 is TGTGCCAGCAGTCTCCGGGCGGGGGCCCACTATGGCTACACCTTC.

The rearrangement joins TRBV12-5 to TRBJ1-2, with D unresolved. Trimming removed 1 base from V and 6 bases from J, with 12 bases in between. Germline CDR1 and CDR2: LGHNT and FRNRAP. This CDR3 contains 14 residues. The CDR3 DNA reads TGTGCTAGTGGTTTGGCCCAGAATATCGATGGCTACACCTTC. This sequence encodes CASGLAQNIDGYTF.

The V call is TRBV19, the J call TRBJ1-5; TRBD1 matches 8 bases. Germline values: CDR1 LNHDA, CDR2 SQIVND (reference sequence). The V segment lost 7 bases and the J segment 0 bases; nucleotides outside the gene matches: 8. There are 16 residues in the CDR3. In nucleotides, the CDR3 is TGTGCCAGTACCCCACTAGGGACAGGTAGCAATCAGCCCCAGCATTTT. Its protein product is CASTPLGTGSNQPQHF.

The chain carries TRBV19 and TRBJ2-4; tentative D call: TRBD2 (6 bases). Deletions cut 8 bases from V and 10 bases from J, with 9 bases between. CDR3 length equals 10 residues. From germline, CDR1 is LNHDA and CDR2 SQIVND (reference sequence). The CDR3 bases are TGTGCCAGTGGGGGGAATATTCAGTACTTC. Protein: CASGGNIQYF.

This clone was recorded once. This chain uses TRBV13 with TRBJ1-2, with D unclear. CDR3 size: 15 residues. V gave up 4 bases and J gave up 8 bases, with 20 bases separating them. CDR1 and CDR2 from the germline V gene are PRHDT and FYEKMQ (reference sequence). This chain's CDR3 is CASSSDNSGIVGYTF. In DNA, the CDR3 is TGTGCCAGCAGCTCCGACAACAGCGGGATCGTGGGCTACACCTTC.

This chain connects TRBV19 to TRBJ1-1; D perhaps matches TRBD1 (6 bases). Trimming pared 8 bases from V and 5 bases from J, leaving 18 bases between. The V gene's germline CDR1 is LNHDA and CDR2 SQIVND (reference sequence). CDR3 length equals 14 residues. The CDR3 coding sequence is TGTGCCAGTGCGGGGGGGGCCCGCGGTACTGAAGCTTTCTTT. Its protein product is CASAGGARGTEAFF.

The chain has TRBV28 and TRBJ1-6; tentatively, D is TRBD1 (6 bases). The V end lost 1 base, the J end lost 0 bases, and 7 bases lay between the germline ends. Germline V CDR1 and CDR2: MDHEN, SYDVKM. This CDR3 spans 16 amino acids. CDR3 nucleotide sequence: TGTGCCAGCAGTTTATACAGGGACTCCTATAATTCACCCCTCCACTTT. This translates into CASSLYRDSYNSPLHF.

This clone was detected only a few times. This chain links TRBV4-1 with TRBJ1-4, with 11 bases matching TRBD1. This CDR3 comprises 15 residues. Germline values: CDR1 MGHRA, CDR2 YSYEKL. The trim removed 0 bases at V and 7 bases at J, leaving 1 base unmatched. The DNA of the CDR3 is TGCGCCAGCAGCCAAGATGGGACAGGGGGTGAAAAACTGTTTTTT. This translates into CASSQDGTGGEKLFF.

CDR3 sequence: CASSQAGTSKLFF. The CDR3 bases are TGCGCCAGCAGCCAAGCAGGGACTTCAAAACTGTTTTTT. The chain uses TRBV4-1 and TRBJ1-4, with a possible D match to TRBD1 (5 bases). Germline CDR1 MGHRA, CDR2 YSYEKL. The V and J ends lost 1 base and 10 bases respectively, with 10 bases between them. This CDR3 is built from 13 residues.

The gene calls are TRBV5-1 and TRBJ2-2; tentatively, D is TRBD2 (6 bases). The CDR3 loop spans 14 amino acids. V lost 4 bases, J lost 4 bases, and 11 bases lay in between. Germline V CDR1 and CDR2: SGHRS, YFSETQ. DNA for the CDR3: TGCGCCAGCAGCGGGACTGGTGGCACCGGGGAGCTGTTTTTT. It codes for CASSGTGGTGELFF.

The rearrangement uses TRBV6-2 or TRBV6-3 and TRBJ2-1; 8 positions agree with TRBD2. Germline lookup yields CDR1 MNHEY and CDR2 SVGEGT. Trimming cost V 7 bases and J 0 bases; bases outside gene matches: 17. The CDR3 spans 19 residues. CDR3 sequence: CASNPIPNSGVSSYNEQFF. CDR3 DNA: TGTGCCAGCAACCCGATCCCCAATAGCGGGGTTAGCTCCTACAATGAGCAGTTCTTC.

The V gene is TRBV14, the J gene TRBJ2-7; 7 positions match TRBD1. The CDR3 extends over 14 amino acids. V dropped 1 base and J dropped 3; count of bases not matched to a gene: 3. Germline CDR1 reads SGHDN; CDR2 reads FVKESK. The DNA of the CDR3 is TGTGCCAGCAGCCAAGTATACAGGGGCTACGAGCAGTACTTC. Translation gives CASSQVYRGYEQYF. The full variable domain, with the rest looked up from reference TRBV14 and TRBJ2-7, is EAGVTQFPSHSVIEKGQTVTLRCDPISGHDNLYWYRRVMGKEIKFLLHFVKESKQDESGMPNNRFLAERTGGTYSTLKVQPAELEDSGVYFCASSQVYRGYEQYFGPGTRLTVT.

The chain joins TRBV6-6 to TRBJ1-3; the D gene is possibly TRBD1 (5 bases). V lost 8 bases and J lost 2, with 13 bases in between. The CDR3 has 14 residues. Germline assignment: CDR1 MNHNY and CDR2 SVGAGI (reference sequence). The CDR3 spells CASSEPGAGNTIYF. The CDR3 DNA reads as TGTGCCAGCTCCGAACCGGGGGCTGGAAACACCATATATTTT.

The CDR3 here is CASSSGQLSNQPQHF. The CDR3 region has the DNA TGTGCCAGCAGTTCGGGACAATTAAGCAATCAGCCCCAGCATTTT. This chain uses TRBV6-2 or TRBV6-3 with TRBJ1-5, with D perhaps matching TRBD1 (6 bases). Germline values: CDR1 MNHEY, CDR2 SVGEGT. The CDR3 totals 15 residues. Trimming stripped 4 bases from V and 1 base from J, with 11 bases between.

V gene TRBV6-4 combines with J gene TRBJ2-2, with 7 bases identical to TRBD1. This CDR3 is 15 amino acids long. Trimming took 5 bases from V and 4 from J; bases not matched to a gene: 7. Germline V gene sequence: CDR1 MRHNA, CDR2 SNTAGT. CDR3 coding DNA: TGTGCCAGCAGTTCGGGACAGACCCTCACCGGGGAGCTGTTTTTT. Protein product: CASSSGQTLTGELFF.

This chain joins TRBV5-5 and TRBJ1-5; the match to TRBD1 covers 8 bases. Trimming cost V 0 bases and J 5 bases; bases outside gene matches: 7. In germline, CDR1 is SGHKS, CDR2 YYEKEE (reference sequence). CDR3 size: 16 residues. The CDR3 region is CASSLVWGRGHQPQHF. CDR3 sequence (DNA): TGTGCCAGCAGCTTGGTCTGGGGCAGGGGGCATCAGCCCCAGCATTTT.

The chain joins TRBV12-3 or TRBV12-4 to TRBJ1-4; weak D call: TRBD1 (5 bases). The CDR3 is 13 amino acids. The ends were cut back, 9 bases at V and 8 bases at J, with 16 bases in the middle. In nucleotides, the CDR3 is TGTGCCAGTAACGACGGACGGGGGGAAAAACTGTTTTTT. This gives the protein CASNDGRGEKLFF.

This clone was detected once. The CDR3 protein is CASSLGQYTGELFF. The CDR3 DNA reads TGTGCCAGCAGCTTAGGACAGTACACCGGGGAGCTGTTTTTT. The chain uses TRBV7-9 and TRBJ2-2, with TRBD1 as a possible D gene (5 bases). V was clipped by 1 base and J by 3 bases, with 6 bases between them. This CDR3 is built from 14 residues. Germline assignment: CDR1 SEHNR and CDR2 FQNEAQ (reference sequence).

This chain's CDR3 is CASSQDRDTLYEQYF. The DNA for the CDR3 is TGTGCCAGCAGCCAAGATAGGGACACCCTCTACGAGCAGTACTTC. This sequence joins TRBV3-1 (or the pseudogene TRBV3-2) and TRBJ2-7; a possible D gene is TRBD1 (6 bases). Germline-derived CDR1 and CDR2 are LGHDT and YNNKEL (reference sequence). CDR3 length equals 15 residues. V gave up 0 bases and J gave up 3 bases, with 12 bases separating them.

This chain connects TRBV11-2 to TRBJ1-5; D is undetermined. V shed 0 bases and J shed 5 bases, with 11 bases lying between them. Germline CDR1 is SGHAT and CDR2 is FQNNGV. The CDR3 is made up of 15 amino acids. For the CDR3, the DNA is TGTGCCAGCAGCTTAGATGGGCGACCGGATCAGCCCCAGCATTTT. Its protein is CASSLDGRPDQPQHF. The full variable domain, with the rest looked up from reference TRBV11-2 and TRBJ1-5, is EAGVAQSPRYKIIEKRQSVAFWCNPISGHATLYWYQQILGQGPKLLIQFQNNGVVDDSQLPKDRFSAERLKGVDSTLKIQPAKLEDSAVYLCASSLDGRPDQPQHFGDGTRLSIL.

The rearrangement links TRBV7-2 to TRBJ2-7; 8 positions agree with TRBD2. V lost 1 base, J lost 7 bases, and 12 bases stayed unmatched. The CDR3 contains 16 residues. The germline V gene encodes CDR1 SGHTA and CDR2 FQGNSA. DNA for the CDR3: TGTGCCAGCAGCTTAGAGGTGCGGGGGGCTAAAGGGGAGCAGTACTTC. This encodes CASSLEVRGAKGEQYF.

The DNA of the CDR3 is TGTGCCAGCATCGATTACGGGACTAGCGGGAGCAATGAGCAGTTCTTC. Residues: CASIDYGTSGSNEQFF. The chain combines TRBV11-2 with TRBJ2-1; 14 bases fit TRBD2. Trimming took 7 bases from V and 6 from J; bases not matched to a gene: 8. The length of the CDR3 is 16 residues. Per the germline V gene, CDR1 is SGHAT and CDR2 is FQNNGV.